The 31 T cell receptor beta chains presented below share a single source sample, sequenced in a study of blood T cell repertoires in COVID-19. Libraries were prepared by immunoSEQ multiplex PCR; TCRdb keeps only in-frame clonotypes and omits some of them. The table lists 120,000 to 150,000 clones, about 92% of them singletons. The specimen sequenced was peripheral blood. The source of these receptors is a human donor in a cohort sampled during active COVID-19.

The chain has TRBV4-3 and TRBJ1-2, with D possibly matching TRBD1 (5 bases). Trimming removed 1 base at V and 4 bases at J, with 13 bases between. Germline CDR1 and CDR2: LGHNA and YSLEER. This CDR3 has 15 amino acids. In DNA, the CDR3 is TGCGCCAGCAGCCAAGGAAGGGGTCCCATCTATGGCTACACCTTC. It translates to CASSQGRGPIYGYTF.

This chain links TRBV6-2 or TRBV6-3 with TRBJ2-7; the match to TRBD2 covers 8 bases. The CDR3 consists of 14 residues. V lost 4 bases to trimming and J lost 1 base; unmatched junction nucleotides: 3. The V gene's germline CDR1 is MNHEY and CDR2 SVGEGT. CDR3 in amino acids: CASSFGGGSYEQYF. CDR3 DNA: TGTGCCAGCAGTTTCGGCGGGGGGTCCTACGAGCAGTACTTC.

J is TRBJ2-1 and V is TRBV5-4; D is unresolved. CDR1 is SGHNT, CDR2 YYREEE, per germline (reference sequence). With 4 bases removed from V and 4 bases from J, the gap between germline ends came to 15 bases. The CDR3 is 15 amino acids. This CDR3 reads CASSPTLGPYNEQFF. In nucleotides, the CDR3 is TGTGCCAGCAGCCCCACATTGGGCCCATACAATGAGCAGTTCTTC. The complete variable domain, with remaining parts taken from reference TRBV5-4 and TRBJ2-1, reads ETGVTQSPTHLIKTRGQQVTLRCSSQSGHNTVSWYQQALGQGPQFIFQYYREEENGRGNFPPRFSGLQFPNYSSELNVNALELDDSALYLCASSPTLGPYNEQFFGPGTRLTVL.

The chain has TRBV5-1 and TRBJ2-1, with 8 bases matching TRBD2. The CDR3 runs 14 residues. CDR1 is SGHRS, CDR2 YFSETQ, per germline. The V segment lost 2 bases and the J segment 6 bases; nucleotides outside the gene matches: 4. The CDR3 loop reads CASSLRGGSNEQFF. The CDR3, as DNA: TGCGCCAGCAGCTTACGCGGGGGGAGCAATGAGCAGTTCTTC.

This rearrangement joins TRBV7-3 to TRBJ1-1; D call uncertain. The CDR3 consists of 14 residues. Germline V gene lookup returns CDR1 SGHTA and CDR2 FQGTGA. V shed 2 bases and J shed 3 bases, with 10 bases lying between them. The CDR3 reads CASSLSGSYTEAFF. CDR3 in DNA: TGTGCCAGCAGCTTATCCGGGAGCTACACTGAAGCTTTCTTT.

CDR3 DNA sequence: TGTGCCAGCAGCTTTTCTTTGTCTGGCAATCAGCCCCAGCATTTT. Protein product: CASSFSLSGNQPQHF. V usage is TRBV5-6 and J usage is TRBJ1-5; D gene unclear. Germline CDR1 reads SGHDT; CDR2 reads YYEEEE. This CDR3 is 15 amino acids long. Trimming stripped 2 bases from V and 2 bases from J, with 11 bases between.

About this clone: Other DNA sequences in this sample translate to the same CDR3. The V and J genes are TRBV6-5 and TRBJ2-2, with a possible D match to TRBD1 (5 bases). CDR1 and CDR2 from the germline V gene are MNHEY and SVGAGI. The CDR3 has 11 amino acids. Trimming removed 8 bases from V and 6 bases from J, with 7 bases in between. Written as DNA, the CDR3 is TGTGCCAGCGACAGTCCCGGGGAGCTGTTTTTT. This codes for CASDSPGELFF.

The gene calls are TRBV30 and TRBJ2-5; TRBD2 matches 11 bases. Germline V gene data show CDR1 as GTSNPN and CDR2 as SVGIG (reference sequence). The CDR3 is 14 residues long. V was pared by 2 bases and J by 5 bases, with 4 bases of the junction left unmatched. The CDR3 bases are TGTGCCTGGAGTCTTAGCGGGGGGGCGGAGACCCAGTACTTC. This codes for CAWSLSGGAETQYF.

The CDR3: CASSLERGGASTDTQYF. The CDR3 region has the DNA TGTGCCAGCAGCTTGGAGCGGGGGGGCGCTAGCACAGATACGCAGTATTTT. The chain uses TRBV5-6 and TRBJ2-3, with 10 bases lining up with TRBD2. This CDR3 has 17 amino acids. Germline values: CDR1 SGHDT, CDR2 YYEEEE. Trimming took 0 bases from V and 0 from J; bases not matched to a gene: 4.

The chain recombines TRBV5-6 with TRBJ2-2, with D possibly being TRBD2 (5 bases). Trimming cost V 2 bases and J 1 base, with 9 bases left between them. The germline V gene has CDR1 SGHDT and CDR2 YYEEEE. This CDR3 region has 15 residues. The CDR3 spells CASSFPRGNTGELFF. The CDR3 coding sequence is TGTGCCAGCAGCTTCCCCCGGGGGAACACCGGGGAGCTGTTTTTT.

The chain carries TRBV6-2 or TRBV6-3 and TRBJ1-6, with D possibly being TRBD1 (5 bases). V dropped 6 bases and J dropped 0 bases, with 18 bases sitting between them. The CDR3 length is 18 residues. Germline V gene lookup returns CDR1 MNHEY and CDR2 SVGEGT. CDR3 sequence reads: CASSLDRRTSSYNSPLHF. The CDR3 region has the DNA TGTGCCAGCAGCCTCGACAGACGTACGAGCTCCTATAATTCACCCCTCCACTTT.

This clone was counted between two and nine times. This chain joins TRBV9 and TRBJ1-6; possible D gene TRBD1, 5 bases. The CDR3 loop spans 15 amino acids. Germline CDR1 SGDLS, CDR2 YYNGEE. The germline V and J ends were trimmed by 0 bases and 7 bases, with 11 bases remaining between them. The CDR3 region has the DNA TGTGCCAGCAGCGTAGCAGGGCCTAGGAATTCACCCCTCCACTTT. Translated: CASSVAGPRNSPLHF.

This chain uses TRBV6-5 with TRBJ2-1; D perhaps matches TRBD1 (5 bases). Germline V lookup: CDR1 MNHEY, CDR2 SVGAGI. The CDR3 is 15 amino acids. The V end lost 6 bases, the J end lost 4 bases, and 16 bases lay between the germline ends. The CDR3 DNA reads as TGTGCCAGCAGAGTCCCAAAGGGGCAATACAATGAGCAGTTCTTC. This codes for CASRVPKGQYNEQFF.

CDR3 nucleotides: TGCGCCAGCAGCCCGGGACAGGGGGTCGATACGCAGTATTTT. This sequence encodes CASSPGQGVDTQYF. The V gene is TRBV5-1, the J gene TRBJ2-3; TRBD1 aligns across 11 bases. The length of the CDR3 is 14 residues. Germline CDR1 is SGHRS and CDR2 is YFSETQ. Germline trimming cut 4 bases from V and 6 bases from J; bases unmatched to any gene: 4.

The chain has TRBV6-4 and TRBJ2-5; 8 bases are shared with TRBD1. J was trimmed by 1 base and V by 5 bases; bases with no gene match: 3. Germline values: CDR1 MRHNA, CDR2 SNTAGT. The CDR3 runs 14 residues. CDR3 DNA: TGTGCCAGCAGTCCCGGGACAGGCCAAGAGACCCAGTACTTC. Its translation is CASSPGTGQETQYF.

The gene calls are TRBV5-1 and TRBJ1-3; D remains ambiguous. The V and J ends lost 0 bases and 2 bases respectively, with 12 bases between them. The CDR3 is 16 amino acids. Germline assignment: CDR1 SGHRS and CDR2 YFSETQ. The CDR3 region has the DNA TGCGCCAGCAGCTTGGGTGCCTTTGGCCCTGGAAACACCATATATTTT. Translating gives CASSLGAFGPGNTIYF.

The genes are TRBV4-1 and TRBJ2-7; D unclear. The ends were cut back, 1 base at V and 3 bases at J, with 10 bases in the middle. This CDR3 contains 14 residues. From germline, CDR1 is MGHRA and CDR2 YSYEKL. CDR3 coding DNA: TGCGCCAGCAGCCAAGGGGCCAGGAACTACGAGCAGTACTTC. Its protein product is CASSQGARNYEQYF.

The rearrangement joins TRBV18 to TRBJ2-1, with D unresolved. The CDR3 contains 15 residues. From germline, CDR1 is KGHSH and CDR2 LQKENI. With 5 bases removed from V and 1 base from J, the gap between germline ends came to 12 bases. The CDR3 nucleotides read TGTGCCAGCTCATTGGTAACGGTTTCCTACAATGAGCAGTTCTTC. Residues: CASSLVTVSYNEQFF.

The V gene is TRBV9, the J gene TRBJ1-5; TRBD1 matches at 9 bases. The CDR3 contains 15 residues. Unmatched junction bases numbered 5, after V lost 2 bases and J lost 5 bases. Looked up from germline, CDR1 is SGDLS and CDR2 is YYNGEE. DNA for the CDR3: TGTGCCAGCAGCGTGGGACAGGGAGACGATCAGCCCCAGCATTTT. Protein sequence: CASSVGQGDDQPQHF.

The genes are TRBV27 and TRBJ1-1, with D hard to call. CDR1 MNHEY and CDR2 SMNVEV come from the germline V gene (reference sequence). V shed 2 bases and J shed 8 bases, with 6 bases lying between them. The CDR3 contains 11 residues. CDR3 nucleotide sequence: TGTGCCAGCAGTTTAGTCTCCGAAGCTTTCTTT. It is translated as CASSLVSEAFF.

The J gene is TRBJ1-5, the V gene TRBV9; D unresolved. V was trimmed by 2 bases and J by 9 bases, leaving 15 bases between them. The germline gives CDR1 SGDLS, CDR2 YYNGEE. The CDR3 runs to 14 residues. The CDR3 spells CASSVSGLEWPQHF. The CDR3, as DNA: TGTGCCAGCAGCGTCTCGGGTCTTGAGTGGCCCCAGCATTTT. The variable domain in full, completed from reference TRBV9 and TRBJ1-5, reads DSGVTQTPKHLITATGQRVTLRCSPRSGDLSVYWYQQSLDQGLQFLIQYYNGEERAKGNILERFSAQQFPDLHSELNLSSLELGDSALYFCASSVSGLEWPQHFGDGTRLSIL.

The V and J genes are TRBV5-6 and TRBJ2-6; D call uncertain. V was clipped by 4 bases and J by 0 bases, with 11 bases between them. The CDR3 runs 16 residues. CDR1 and CDR2 from the germline V gene are SGHDT and YYEEEE. CDR3 loop: CASSQWAHSGANVLTF. CDR3 DNA sequence: TGTGCCAGCAGCCAATGGGCCCACTCTGGGGCCAACGTCCTGACTTTC.

J is TRBJ2-2 and V is TRBV6-1; possibly TRBD1 for D (5 bases). CDR1 and CDR2 from the germline V gene are MNHNS and SASEGT. The CDR3 consists of 13 residues. V lost 2 bases, J lost 5 bases, and 6 bases lay in between. In DNA, the CDR3 is TGTGCCAGCAGTGAACAGGGTACCGGGGAGCTGTTTTTT. As protein: CASSEQGTGELFF.

V is TRBV5-1 and J is TRBJ1-2; D is possibly TRBD1 (6 bases). Germline values: CDR1 SGHRS, CDR2 YFSETQ. The CDR3 sequence is 15 residues long. Trimming pared 5 bases from V and 0 bases from J, leaving 14 bases between. The CDR3 loop is CASSPRGTPNYGYTF. The CDR3 region has the DNA TGCGCCAGCAGTCCGAGGGGGACCCCTAACTATGGCTACACCTTC.

The chain is built from TRBV19 and TRBJ1-5; no definite D call. Trimming shortened V by 3 bases and J by 13 bases, and 13 bases separated the two germline ends. CDR1 and CDR2 (germline): LNHDA, SQIVND (reference sequence). This CDR3 has 12 amino acids. This CDR3 reads CASSIGSPLQHF. The DNA for the CDR3 is TGTGCCAGTAGTATCGGGTCACCTTTGCAGCATTTT. Filled out from reference TRBV19 and TRBJ1-5, the complete variable domain reads DGGITQSPKYLFRKEGQNVTLSCEQNLNHDAMYWYRQDPGQGLRLIYYSQIVNDFQKGDIAEGYSVSREKKESFPLTVTSAQKNPTAFYLCASSIGSPLQHFGDGTRLSIL.

This chain uses TRBV7-2 with TRBJ1-6, with TRBD1 identical over 7 bases. J lost 10 bases, V lost 2 bases, and 8 bases had no gene match. Germline V lookup: CDR1 SGHTA, CDR2 FQGNSA. The CDR3 extends over 15 amino acids. The DNA for the CDR3 is TGTGCCAGCAGCTTAATGTCTGGAGGGGGCTCACCCCTCCACTTT. Its protein product is CASSLMSGGGSPLHF.

The table lists this clone with a count of one. The rearrangement joins TRBV7-2 to TRBJ2-3; 7 nucleotides align to TRBD2. With 1 base clipped from V and 3 bases from J, the junction kept 13 bases outside the gene matches. The CDR3 is made up of 18 amino acids. Germline V gene data show CDR1 as SGHTA and CDR2 as FQGNSA. For the CDR3, the DNA is TGTGCCAGCAGCTTAGTTGGGGGGGGTGGTGGGATGACAGATACGCAGTATTTT. Its translation: CASSLVGGGGGMTDTQYF.

The chain recombines TRBV5-4 with TRBJ2-1; the D gene is possibly TRBD2 (5 bases). Germline V gives CDR1 SGHNT, CDR2 YYREEE (reference sequence). Trimming left V 0 bases short and J 2 bases short, with 12 bases between. CDR3 length: 16 residues. The CDR3 coding sequence is TGTGCCAGCAGCTTGGTGAGGGCGTTCACCTACAATGAGCAGTTCTTC. This gives the protein CASSLVRAFTYNEQFF. The complete variable domain, with remaining parts taken from reference TRBV5-4 and TRBJ2-1, reads ETGVTQSPTHLIKTRGQQVTLRCSSQSGHNTVSWYQQALGQGPQFIFQYYREEENGRGNFPPRFSGLQFPNYSSELNVNALELDDSALYLCASSLVRAFTYNEQFFGPGTRLTVL.

The V gene is TRBV7-3, the J gene TRBJ2-7; TRBD2 agrees at 10 bases. This CDR3 region has 15 residues. Trimming took 5 bases from V and 2 from J; bases not matched to a gene: 6. CDR1 is SGHTA, CDR2 FQGTGA, per germline. This CDR3 reads CASSQGLAPTYEQYF. In DNA form, the CDR3 reads TGTGCCAGCAGCCAGGGACTAGCGCCTACCTACGAGCAGTACTTC. The full variable domain, with the rest looked up from reference TRBV7-3 and TRBJ2-7, is GAGVSQTPSNKVTEKGKYVELRCDPISGHTALYWYRQSLGQGPEFLIYFQGTGAADDSGLPNDRFFAVRPEGSVSTLKIQRTERGDSAVYLCASSQGLAPTYEQYFGPGTRLTVT.

V is TRBV12-3 or TRBV12-4 and J is TRBJ2-5; D is ambiguous. Trimming cost V 3 bases and J 4 bases, with 6 bases left between them. CDR3 length equals 12 residues. In DNA form, the CDR3 reads TGTGCCAGCAGTTTCTCCTCAGAGACCCAGTACTTC. This translates into CASSFSSETQYF.

This clone was observed a few times. This chain links TRBV24-1 with TRBJ2-3; 10 bases agree with TRBD1. CDR1 is KGHDR, CDR2 SFDVKD, per germline. V shed 5 bases and J 4 bases; nucleotides not matched to a gene: 5. This CDR3 is built from 15 residues. Written as DNA, the CDR3 is TGTGCCACCAGTGCCCCGGACAGGGGGGCAGATACGCAGTATTTT. This codes for CATSAPDRGADTQYF.